The clone carrying this TCR beta chain was counted many times. As yet, its antigen is unknown. This sample is drawn from a study of T cells after yellow fever vaccination. Study-level findings and limits: FACS-sorted repertoires could contain abundant clonotypes contaminating from the bulk population. Most clones from primary vaccination were detected again post-booster (around 95% CD4, 88% CD8).

TCRdb processed the 5' RACE reads anew with MiXCR; each CDR3 protein has one entry. The sample includes tens of thousands of distinct CDR3 sequences, 6.5% to 9% of them seen just once. Germline assignment: CDR1 ENHRY and CDR2 SYGVKD. V lost 6 bases and J lost 0; bases outside the gene matches: 7. CDR3 length: 16 amino acids. The sequencing used CD8+ T cells sorted from PBMCs, collected 15 days after the yellow fever booster vaccination. The chain is built from TRBV10-3 and TRBJ2-3; TRBD1 agrees at 9 bases. This clonotype was obtained from a man aged 25 to 40 who received the YFV17D yellow fever vaccine. CDR3 in amino acids: CAISNTGTGSTDTQYF. CDR3 coding DNA: TGTGCCATCAGCAATACCGGGACAGGGAGCACAGATACGCAGTATTTT.